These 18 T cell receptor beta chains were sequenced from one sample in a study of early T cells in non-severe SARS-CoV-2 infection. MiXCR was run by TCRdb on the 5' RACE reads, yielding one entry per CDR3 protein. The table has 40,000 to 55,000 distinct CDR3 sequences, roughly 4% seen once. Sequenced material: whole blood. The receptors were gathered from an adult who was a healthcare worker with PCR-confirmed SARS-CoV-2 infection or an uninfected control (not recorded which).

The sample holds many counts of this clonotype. The CDR3 protein is CASSLFSGTNSYEQYF. The CDR3 DNA reads as TGTGCCAGCAGCTTGTTCTCCGGGACCAACTCCTACGAGCAGTACTTC. The chain uses TRBV7-6 and TRBJ2-7; D tentatively fits TRBD1 or TRBD2 (5 bases each). The V end lost 3 bases, the J end lost 0 bases, and 15 bases lay between the germline ends. The germline CDR1 and CDR2 sequences are SGHVS and FNYEAQ. This CDR3 has 16 residues.

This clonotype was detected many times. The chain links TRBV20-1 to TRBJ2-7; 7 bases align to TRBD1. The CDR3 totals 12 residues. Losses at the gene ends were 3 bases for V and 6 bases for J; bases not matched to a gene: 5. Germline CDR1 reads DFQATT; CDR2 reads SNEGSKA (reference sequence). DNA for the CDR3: TGCAGTGCTAGGTTAGGGACAGTCGAGCAGTACTTC. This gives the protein CSARLGTVEQYF.

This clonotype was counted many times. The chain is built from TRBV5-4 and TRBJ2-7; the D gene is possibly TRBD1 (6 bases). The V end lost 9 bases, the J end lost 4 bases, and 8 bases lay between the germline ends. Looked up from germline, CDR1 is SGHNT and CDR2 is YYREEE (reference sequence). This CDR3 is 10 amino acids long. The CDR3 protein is CATGAYEQYF. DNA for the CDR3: TGTGCCACAGGGGCGTACGAGCAGTACTTC.

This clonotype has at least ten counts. The DNA for the CDR3 is TGTGCCAGCAGCAAGGACGGGGCCGCTCAGCCCCAGCATTTT. Residues: CASSKDGAAQPQHF. This chain joins TRBV11-3 and TRBJ1-5; D is perhaps TRBD1 (5 bases). V lost 5 bases and J lost 6, with 14 bases in between. The CDR3 consists of 14 residues. Per germline, CDR1 SGHNT and CDR2 YENEEA.

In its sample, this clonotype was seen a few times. CDR3 nucleotides: TGTGCCAGCAGCCCTAGCGGACTAGCGGACACAGATACGCAGTATTTT. Translation: CASSPSGLADTDTQYF. This chain connects TRBV7-8 to TRBJ2-3, with 10 nucleotides matching TRBD2. Germline trimming cut 5 bases from V and 2 bases from J; bases unmatched to any gene: 7. This CDR3 contains 16 residues. CDR1 is SGHVS, CDR2 FQNEAQ, per germline. The complete variable domain, with remaining parts taken from reference TRBV7-8 and TRBJ2-3, reads GAGVSQSPRYKVAKRGQDVALRCDPISGHVSLFWYQQALGQGPEFLTYFQNEAQLDKSGLPSDRFFAERPEGSVSTLKIQRTQQEDSAVYLCASSPSGLADTDTQYFGPGTRLTVL.

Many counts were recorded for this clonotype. The CDR3 DNA reads as TGTGCCAGCAGCCAGACAAACACCGGGGAGCTGTTTTTT. Translated: CASSQTNTGELFF. This chain connects TRBV7-6 to TRBJ2-2; D is undetermined. The CDR3 is 13 residues long. Germline V gives CDR1 SGHVS, CDR2 FNYEAQ. V lost 5 bases, J lost 2 bases, and 6 bases lay in between.

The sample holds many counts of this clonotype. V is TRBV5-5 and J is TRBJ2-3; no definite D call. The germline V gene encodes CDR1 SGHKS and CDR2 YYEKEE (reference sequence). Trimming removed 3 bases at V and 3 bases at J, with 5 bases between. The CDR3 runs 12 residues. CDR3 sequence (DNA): TGTGCCAGCAGCTCACTAACAGATACGCAGTATTTT. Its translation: CASSSLTDTQYF.

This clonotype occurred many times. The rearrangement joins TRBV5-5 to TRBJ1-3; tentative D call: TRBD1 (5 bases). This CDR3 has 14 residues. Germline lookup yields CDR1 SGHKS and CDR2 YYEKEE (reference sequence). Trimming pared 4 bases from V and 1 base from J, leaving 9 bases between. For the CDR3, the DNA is TGTGCCAGCAGCCCCCGACAGTCTGGAAACACCATATATTTT. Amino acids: CASSPRQSGNTIYF.

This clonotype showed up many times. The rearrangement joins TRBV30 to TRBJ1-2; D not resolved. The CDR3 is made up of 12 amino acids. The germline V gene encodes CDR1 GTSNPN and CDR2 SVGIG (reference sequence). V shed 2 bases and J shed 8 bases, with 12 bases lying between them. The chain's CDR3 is CAWSIPGYGYTF. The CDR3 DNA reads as TGTGCCTGGAGTATACCGGGATACGGCTACACCTTC.

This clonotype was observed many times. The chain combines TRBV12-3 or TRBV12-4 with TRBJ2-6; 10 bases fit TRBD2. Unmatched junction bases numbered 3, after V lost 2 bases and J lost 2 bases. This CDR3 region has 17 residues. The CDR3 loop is CASSLSSGRPGANVLTF. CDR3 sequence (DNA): TGTGCCAGCAGTTTAAGTAGCGGGAGGCCTGGGGCCAACGTCCTGACTTTC.

In nucleotides, the CDR3 is TGTGCCAGCAGCTTAGAAGGGACCCCTGCAAATGAGCAGTTCTTC. This encodes CASSLEGTPANEQFF. The rearrangement joins TRBV7-2 to TRBJ2-1; the D call may be TRBD1 or TRBD2 (5 bases each). Germline lookup yields CDR1 SGHTA and CDR2 FQGNSA. Deletions cut 1 base from V and 7 bases from J, with 14 bases between. The CDR3 is 15 amino acids.

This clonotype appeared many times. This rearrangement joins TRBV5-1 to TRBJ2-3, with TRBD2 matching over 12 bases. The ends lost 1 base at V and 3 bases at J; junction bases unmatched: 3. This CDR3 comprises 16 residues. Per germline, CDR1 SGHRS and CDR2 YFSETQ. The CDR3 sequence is CASSLTSGRYTDTQYF. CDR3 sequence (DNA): TGCGCCAGCAGCTTGACTAGCGGGAGGTATACAGATACGCAGTATTTT.

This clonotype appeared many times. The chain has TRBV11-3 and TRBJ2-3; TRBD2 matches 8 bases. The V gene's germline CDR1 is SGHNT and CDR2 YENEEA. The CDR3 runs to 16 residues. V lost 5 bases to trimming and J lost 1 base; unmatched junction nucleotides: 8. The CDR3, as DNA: TGTGCCAGCAGCGAAGGGGGGACTAGACGCACAGATACGCAGTATTTT. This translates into CASSEGGTRRTDTQYF.

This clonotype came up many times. This CDR3 is CASSADRGSNEQFF. The DNA for the CDR3 is TGTGCCAGCAGCGCCGACAGGGGAAGCAATGAGCAGTTCTTC. This sequence joins TRBV9 and TRBJ2-1, with TRBD1 matching over 8 bases. CDR1 and CDR2 (germline): SGDLS, YYNGEE. CDR3 length equals 14 residues. Losses at the gene ends were 3 bases for V and 6 bases for J; bases not matched to a gene: 5.

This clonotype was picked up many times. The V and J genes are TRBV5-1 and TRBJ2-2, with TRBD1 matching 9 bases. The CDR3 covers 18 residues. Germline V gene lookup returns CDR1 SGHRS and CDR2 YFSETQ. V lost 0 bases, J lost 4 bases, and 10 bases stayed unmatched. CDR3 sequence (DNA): TGCGCCAGCAGCTTGGCTCGGGGACAGGGATCGATCACCGGGGAGCTGTTTTTT. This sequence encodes CASSLARGQGSITGELFF.

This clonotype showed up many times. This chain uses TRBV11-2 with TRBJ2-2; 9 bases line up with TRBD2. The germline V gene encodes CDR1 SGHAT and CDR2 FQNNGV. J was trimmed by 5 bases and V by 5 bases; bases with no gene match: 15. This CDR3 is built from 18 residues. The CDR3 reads CASSLAASGTGRTGELFF. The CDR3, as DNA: TGTGCCAGCAGCCTAGCGGCTAGCGGGACCGGGAGGACCGGGGAGCTGTTTTTT.

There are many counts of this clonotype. CDR3 region: CATGGYRRESQPQHF. Here the CDR3 DNA reads TGTGCCACCGGTGGTTACAGGCGGGAGAGTCAGCCCCAGCATTTT. The chain uses TRBV15 and TRBJ1-5; a weak D match, TRBD1 (5 bases). The CDR3 is made up of 15 amino acids. Germline loops: CDR1 LNHNV, CDR2 YYDKDF (reference sequence). V lost 8 bases to trimming and J lost 6 bases, with 20 bases between them. The whole variable domain, filled in from reference TRBV15 and TRBJ1-5, reads DAMVIQNPRYQVTQFGKPVTLSCSQTLNHNVMYWYQQKSSQAPKLLFHYYDKDFNNEADTPDNFQSRRPNTSFCFLDIRSPGLGDTAMYLCATGGYRRESQPQHFGDGTRLSIL.

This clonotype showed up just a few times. The CDR3 loop is CASRSEETQYF. DNA of the CDR3: TGTGCCAGTAGATCGGAAGAGACCCAGTACTTC. The chain recombines TRBV19 with TRBJ2-5, with unresolved D. The germline gives CDR1 LNHDA, CDR2 SQIVND (reference sequence). This CDR3 has 11 amino acids. V was clipped by 6 bases and J by 3 bases, with 5 bases between them. Filled out from reference TRBV19 and TRBJ2-5, the complete variable domain reads DGGITQSPKYLFRKEGQNVTLSCEQNLNHDAMYWYRQDPGQGLRLIYYSQIVNDFQKGDIAEGYSVSREKKESFPLTVTSAQKNPTAFYLCASRSEETQYFGPGTRLLVL.